The entry below gives a single TCR beta chain sequence along with its context. Its target is not known. A much larger clone is a single base away; this may be a read error. This sample was taken from a study of molecular identifiers for immune sequencing clone quantification. Trimming cost V 5 bases and J 9 bases; bases outside gene matches: 6. There are 13 residues in the CDR3. CDR1 MDHEN and CDR2 SYDVKM come from the germline V gene. Broader study findings: Barcode collisions between identical TCR molecules could shrink estimates of highly expanded clone sizes.

Libraries of bulk TCR were made by previously described methods (with listed TCR primers). TCRdb reanalysed the PCR reads using MiXCR and keeps one entry per CDR3 protein. The table has hundreds of thousands of distinct CDR3 sequences, about 21% seen once. Naive CD8 T cell sorting was performed on the CD8+CD4-CCR7+CD45RA+ phenotype. This clonotype was sampled from a human donor in good health. Some libraries in this study had Jurkat cell RNA spiked in. The chain employs TRBV28 and TRBJ2-1; TRBD2 matches 8 bases. The specimen was naive CD8+ T cells from blood, with Jurkat cell RNA spiked in. The subset denotes: FACS-sorted CD8+CD4-CCR7+CD45RA+ naive T cells. The chain's CDR3 is CASSISLAGEQFF. As DNA, the CDR3 is TGTGCCAGCAGTATATCCCTAGCGGGTGAGCAGTTCTTC.